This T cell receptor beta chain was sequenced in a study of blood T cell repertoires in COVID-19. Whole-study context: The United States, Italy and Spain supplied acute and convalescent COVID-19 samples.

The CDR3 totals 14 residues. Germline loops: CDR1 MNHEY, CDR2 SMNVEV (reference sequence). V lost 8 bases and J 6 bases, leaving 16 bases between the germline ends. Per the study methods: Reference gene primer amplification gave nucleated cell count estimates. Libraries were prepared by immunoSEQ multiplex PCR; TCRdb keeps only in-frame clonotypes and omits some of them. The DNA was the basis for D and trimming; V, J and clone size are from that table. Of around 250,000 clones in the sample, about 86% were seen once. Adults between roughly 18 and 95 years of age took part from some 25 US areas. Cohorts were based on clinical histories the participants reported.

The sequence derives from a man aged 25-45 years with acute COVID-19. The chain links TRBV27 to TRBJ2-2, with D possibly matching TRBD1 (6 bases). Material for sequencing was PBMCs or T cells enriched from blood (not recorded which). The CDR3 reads CASGPQGKAGELFF. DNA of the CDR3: TGTGCCAGCGGACCTCAGGGGAAGGCCGGGGAGCTGTTTTTT.